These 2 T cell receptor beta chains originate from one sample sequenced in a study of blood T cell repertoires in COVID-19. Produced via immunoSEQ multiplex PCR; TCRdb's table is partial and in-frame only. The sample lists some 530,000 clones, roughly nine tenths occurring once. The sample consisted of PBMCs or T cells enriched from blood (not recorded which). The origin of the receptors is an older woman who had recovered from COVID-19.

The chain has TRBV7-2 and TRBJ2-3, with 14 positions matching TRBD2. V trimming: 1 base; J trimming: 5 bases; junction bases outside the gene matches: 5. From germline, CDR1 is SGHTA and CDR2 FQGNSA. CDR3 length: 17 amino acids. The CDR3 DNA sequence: TGTGCCAGCAGCTTAGTGACTAGCGGGGGGGCAAGAGATACGCAGTATTTT. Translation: CASSLVTSGGARDTQYF.

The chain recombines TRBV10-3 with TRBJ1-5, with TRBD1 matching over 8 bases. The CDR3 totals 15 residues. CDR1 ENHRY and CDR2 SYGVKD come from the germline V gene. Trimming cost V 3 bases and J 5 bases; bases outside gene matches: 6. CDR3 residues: CAISEGTGPYQPQHF. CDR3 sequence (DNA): TGTGCCATCAGTGAAGGGACAGGACCCTATCAGCCCCAGCATTTT.